The 5 T cell receptor beta chains given below trace back to one sample, sequenced in a study of blood T cell repertoires in COVID-19 (dated by TCRdb to the early 2020s). Library preparation used the immunoSEQ multiplex PCR assay. TCRdb stores this immuneACCESS table with in-frame sequences only. Part of the clones is absent; in the studies checked, under half of the shortfall reflects unresolved V genes, and no reason is known for the rest. This sample has 76,000 or so clones in its table, and roughly nine tenths of those were observed once. The ten largest account for roughly 15% of the sample. The specimen sequenced was peripheral blood. The receptors derive from a man at least 80 years old in a cohort sampled during active COVID-19.

The chain employs TRBV3-1 (or the pseudogene TRBV3-2) and TRBJ1-1, with D possibly TRBD1 on 6 matching bases. V was shortened by 8 bases and J by 8 bases, with 15 bases between the two germline ends. The germline CDR1 and CDR2 sequences are LGHDT and YNNKEL (reference sequence). This CDR3 region has 12 residues. CDR3 region: CASGTNRLEAFF. The CDR3, as DNA: TGTGCCAGCGGGACAAACCGTTTAGAAGCTTTCTTT.

This rearrangement joins TRBV10-3 to TRBJ2-2, with 11 nucleotides matching TRBD2. The J segment lost 1 base and the V segment lost 8 bases, leaving 0 bases of the junction unmatched. Germline CDR1 ENHRY, CDR2 SYGVKD. The CDR3 loop spans 14 amino acids. CDR3 bases: TGTGCCATCGGGACTAGCGGGAACACCGGGGAGCTGTTTTTT. Its protein product is CAIGTSGNTGELFF.

About this clone itself: At the DNA level, this CDR3 is encoded by other sequences in the same sample as well. J is TRBJ2-5 and V is TRBV5-1; 8 bases are a match to TRBD2. With V trimmed by 0 bases and J by 5 bases, 3 bases remained unmatched. The CDR3 runs to 14 residues. Germline V gene lookup returns CDR1 SGHRS and CDR2 YFSETQ. The chain's CDR3 is CASSLGGGQETQYF. The CDR3, as DNA: TGCGCCAGCAGCTTGGGCGGGGGGCAGGAGACCCAGTACTTC.

V is TRBV6-5 and J is TRBJ1-1, with D hard to call. Germline values: CDR1 MNHEY, CDR2 SVGAGI. This CDR3 has 15 residues. Trimming took off 3 bases at V and 1 base at J, with 12 bases between the two ends. The CDR3 loop reads CASSYFRHSNTEAFF. DNA for the CDR3: TGTGCCAGCAGTTATTTCCGACACTCGAACACTGAAGCTTTCTTT.

V and J are TRBV5-1 and TRBJ2-3, with 7 bases identical to TRBD2. This CDR3 is built from 15 residues. The V gene's germline CDR1 is SGHRS and CDR2 YFSETQ. Trimming removed 0 bases from V and 3 bases from J; junction bases left unmatched: 4. For the CDR3, the DNA is TGCGCCAGCAGCTTGGTAGCGGGCACGACAGATACGCAGTATTTT. Amino acid sequence: CASSLVAGTTDTQYF.